The 5 T cell receptor beta chains listed next were all sequenced from one sample in a study of T cell clonality in common variable immunodeficiency. The method was immunoSEQ multiplex PCR; TCRdb's version includes in-frame clones alone and lacks a portion of them. The sample contains tens of thousands of clones, none of them singletons. The sample was peripheral blood mononuclear cells. These receptors were collected from a person between 18 and 69 years old in good health.

This clone has a count of ten or more. The CDR3 is cut off 3 residues early in the read; its end comes from the germline J gene. The chain couples TRBV20-1 to TRBJ2-1, with 13 bases matching TRBD2. Trimming took 5 bases from V and 2 from J; bases not matched to a gene: 9. This CDR3 contains 17 residues. CDR1 and CDR2 from the germline V gene are DFQATT and SNEGSKA (reference sequence). The DNA read from the CDR3 is TGCAGTGCTCCGGCACTAGCGGGAGGGGGGGCCTACAATGAG. Translated: CSAPALAGGGAYNE. From start to end, the CDR3 is CSAPALAGGGAYNEQFF.

As to this clone: Read data end 3 residues before the CDR3 end; the end is taken from the germline J gene. V is TRBV11-2 and J is TRBJ2-3, with 8 bases identical to TRBD2. CDR1 SGHAT and CDR2 FQNNGV come from the germline V gene. The CDR3 totals 14 residues. The CDR3 bases that were read are TGTGCCAGCACCCCCAGCGGGAGCCAAGAGACG. The encoded protein is CASTPSGSQET. The whole CDR3 sequence reads CASTPSGSQETQYF.

This clone appeared a few times. A junction end diverges from the germline sequence, so it may reflect a read error. The read ends 3 residues shy of where the CDR3 ends; the end is completed using the germline J gene. V and J are TRBV19 and TRBJ1-2; no reliable D call. The CDR3 has 13 amino acids. The V gene's germline CDR1 is LNHDA and CDR2 SQIVND (reference sequence). The CDR3 sequence: CVSSMVANNDYTF. The CDR3 DNA, read in part, is TGTGTCAGTAGTATGGTAGCGAACAATGAC.

Concerning this clone itself: The sequence runs out 3 residues before the end of the CDR3; the remainder is reconstructed from the germline J gene. The genes are TRBV20-1 and TRBJ2-1; 15 bases are shared with TRBD2. The germline gives CDR1 DFQATT, CDR2 SNEGSKA (reference sequence). The CDR3 covers 15 residues. Trimming took 6 bases from V and 6 from J; bases not matched to a gene: 6. The DNA read from the CDR3 is TGCAGTGCCCCCAGGGGACTAGCGGGAGGCAATGAG. Encoded protein: CSAPRGLAGGNE. The complete CDR3 sequence is CSAPRGLAGGNEQFF.

The table lists this clone with many counts. The CDR3 is cut off 3 residues early in the read; its end comes from the germline J gene. The chain uses TRBV7-2 and TRBJ1-2; D possibly corresponds to TRBD1 (5 bases). The V end lost 8 bases, the J end lost 5 bases, and 15 bases lay between the germline ends. The CDR3 is 13 residues long. Germline assignment: CDR1 SGHTA and CDR2 FQGNSA. This CDR3 is CASVLGGGYGYTF. The sequenced CDR3 bases are TGTGCCAGCGTCCTAGGTGGGGGGTATGGC. The variable domain in full, with the rest retrieved from reference TRBV7-2 and TRBJ1-2, is GAGVSQSPSNKVTEKGKDVELRCDPISGHTALYWYRQSLGQGLEFLIYFQGNSAPDKSGLPSDRFSAERTGGSVSTLTIQRTQQEDSAVYLCASVLGGGYGYTFGSGTRLTVV.